This TCR beta chain was observed in a study of beta chain features in type 1 diabetes. Study results and caveats: A definitive answer on HLA type influencing TCRB rearrangement was not reached here.

Expressed TCRB transcripts were sequenced because the isolated RNA had all been reverse transcribed beforehand. The table came from immunoSEQ multiplex PCR; TCRdb's copy has only in-frame clones and leaves some out. Of about 180,000 clones listed, around 13% are singletons. J gave up 3 bases and V 5 bases, and 6 bases lay outside the gene matches. The germline CDR1 and CDR2 sequences are LNHDA and SQIVND (reference sequence). The CDR3 spans 15 residues. This clone occurred a few times. Its antigen is currently unknown. This receptor was taken from a young woman in good health. This chain connects TRBV19 to TRBJ2-1, with 8 nucleotides matching TRBD1. Specimen: central memory CD4+ T cells from blood. CDR3 amino acids: CASSGGQGLYNEQFF. CDR3 bases: TGTGCCAGTAGTGGTGGACAGGGCCTCTACAATGAGCAGTTCTTC.